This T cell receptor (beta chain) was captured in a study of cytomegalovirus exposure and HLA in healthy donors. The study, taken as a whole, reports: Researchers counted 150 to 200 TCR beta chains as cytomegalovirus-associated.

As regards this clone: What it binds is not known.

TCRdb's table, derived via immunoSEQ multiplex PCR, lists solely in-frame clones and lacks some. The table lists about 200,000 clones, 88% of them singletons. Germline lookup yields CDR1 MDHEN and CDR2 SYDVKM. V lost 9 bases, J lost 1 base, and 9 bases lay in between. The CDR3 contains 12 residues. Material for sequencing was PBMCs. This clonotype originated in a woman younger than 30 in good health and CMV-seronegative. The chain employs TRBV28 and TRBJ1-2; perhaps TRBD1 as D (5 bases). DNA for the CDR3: TGTGCCAGTTGGGGGGTTAACTATGGCTACACCTTC. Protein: CASWGVNYGYTF.